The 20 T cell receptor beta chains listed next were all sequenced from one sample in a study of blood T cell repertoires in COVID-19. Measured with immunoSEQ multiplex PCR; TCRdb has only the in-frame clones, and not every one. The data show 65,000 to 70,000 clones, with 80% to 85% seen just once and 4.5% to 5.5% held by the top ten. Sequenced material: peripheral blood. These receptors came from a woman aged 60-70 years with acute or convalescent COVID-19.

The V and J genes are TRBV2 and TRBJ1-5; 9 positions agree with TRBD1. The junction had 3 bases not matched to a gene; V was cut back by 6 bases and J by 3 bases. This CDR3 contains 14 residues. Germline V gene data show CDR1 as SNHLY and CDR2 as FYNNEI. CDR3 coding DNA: TGTGCCAGCAGGGGGACAGGGAACAATCAGCCCCAGCATTTT. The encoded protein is CASRGTGNNQPQHF.

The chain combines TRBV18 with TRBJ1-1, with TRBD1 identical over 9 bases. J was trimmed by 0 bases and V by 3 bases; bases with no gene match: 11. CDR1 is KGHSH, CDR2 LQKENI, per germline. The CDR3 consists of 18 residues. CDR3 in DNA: TGTGCCAGCTCACCCCTTCCGGGACAGGGTATCATGAACACTGAAGCTTTCTTT. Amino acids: CASSPLPGQGIMNTEAFF.

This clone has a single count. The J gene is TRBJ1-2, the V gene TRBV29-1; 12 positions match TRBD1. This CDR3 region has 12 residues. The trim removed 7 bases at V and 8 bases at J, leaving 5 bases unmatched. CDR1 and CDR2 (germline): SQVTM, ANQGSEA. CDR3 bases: TGCAGCGGGGGGACAGGGGGCGACGGCTACACCTTC. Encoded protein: CSGGTGGDGYTF.

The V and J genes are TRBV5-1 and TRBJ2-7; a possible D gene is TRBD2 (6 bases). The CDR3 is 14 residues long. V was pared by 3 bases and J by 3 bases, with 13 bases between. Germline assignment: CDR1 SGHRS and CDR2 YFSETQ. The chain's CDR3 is CASSWSGTHYEQYF. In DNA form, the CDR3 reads TGCGCCAGCAGCTGGTCCGGGACTCACTACGAGCAGTACTTC.

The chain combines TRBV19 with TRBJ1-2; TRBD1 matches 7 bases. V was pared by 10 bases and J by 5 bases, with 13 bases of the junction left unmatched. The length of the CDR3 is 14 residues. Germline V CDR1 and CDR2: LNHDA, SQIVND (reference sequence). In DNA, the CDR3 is TGTGCCACTCCCTCACCAGGGGGAGAATATGGCTACACCTTC. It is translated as CATPSPGGEYGYTF. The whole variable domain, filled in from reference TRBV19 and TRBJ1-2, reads DGGITQSPKYLFRKEGQNVTLSCEQNLNHDAMYWYRQDPGQGLRLIYYSQIVNDFQKGDIAEGYSVSREKKESFPLTVTSAQKNPTAFYLCATPSPGGEYGYTFGSGTRLTVV.

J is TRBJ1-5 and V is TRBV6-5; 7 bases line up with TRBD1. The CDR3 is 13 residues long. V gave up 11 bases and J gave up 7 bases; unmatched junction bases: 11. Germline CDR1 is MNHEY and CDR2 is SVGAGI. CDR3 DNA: TGTGCCGTACAGACAGGGTTCGACCAGCCCCAGCATTTT. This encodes CAVQTGFDQPQHF.

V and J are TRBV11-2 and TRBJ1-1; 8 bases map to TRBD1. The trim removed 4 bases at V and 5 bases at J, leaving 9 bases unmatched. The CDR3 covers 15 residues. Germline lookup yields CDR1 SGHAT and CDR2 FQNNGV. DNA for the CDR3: TGTGCCAGCAGCTCGGGACAGGTTGGGCGAACTGAAGCTTTCTTT. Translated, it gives CASSSGQVGRTEAFF. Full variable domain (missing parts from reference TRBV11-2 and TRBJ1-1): EAGVAQSPRYKIIEKRQSVAFWCNPISGHATLYWYQQILGQGPKLLIQFQNNGVVDDSQLPKDRFSAERLKGVDSTLKIQPAKLEDSAVYLCASSSGQVGRTEAFFGQGTRLTVV.

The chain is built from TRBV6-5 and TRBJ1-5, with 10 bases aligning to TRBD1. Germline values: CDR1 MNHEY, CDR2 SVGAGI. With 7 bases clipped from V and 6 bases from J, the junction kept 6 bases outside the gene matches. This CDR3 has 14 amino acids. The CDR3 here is CASKKGQGSQPQHF. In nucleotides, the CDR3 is TGTGCCAGCAAGAAGGGACAGGGGTCTCAGCCCCAGCATTTT.

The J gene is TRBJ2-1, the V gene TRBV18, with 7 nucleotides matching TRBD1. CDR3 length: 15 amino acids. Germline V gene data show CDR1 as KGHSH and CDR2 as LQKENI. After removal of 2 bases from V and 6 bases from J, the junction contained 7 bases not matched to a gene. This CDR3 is CASSPSGGPSNEQFF. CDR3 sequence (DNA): TGTGCCAGCTCACCATCAGGGGGACCGAGCAATGAGCAGTTCTTC.

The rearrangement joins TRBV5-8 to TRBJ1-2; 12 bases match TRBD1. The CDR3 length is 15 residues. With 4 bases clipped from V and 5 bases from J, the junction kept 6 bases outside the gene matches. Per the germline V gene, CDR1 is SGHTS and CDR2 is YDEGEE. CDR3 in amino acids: CASSPRDRGRYGYTF. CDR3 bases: TGTGCCAGCAGCCCCCGGGACAGGGGGCGATATGGCTACACCTTC.

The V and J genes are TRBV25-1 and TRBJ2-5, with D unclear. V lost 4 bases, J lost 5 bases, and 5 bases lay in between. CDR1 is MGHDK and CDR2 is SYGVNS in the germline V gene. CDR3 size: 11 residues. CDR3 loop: CASSVAETQYF. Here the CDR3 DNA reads TGTGCCAGCAGTGTGGCTGAGACCCAGTACTTC.

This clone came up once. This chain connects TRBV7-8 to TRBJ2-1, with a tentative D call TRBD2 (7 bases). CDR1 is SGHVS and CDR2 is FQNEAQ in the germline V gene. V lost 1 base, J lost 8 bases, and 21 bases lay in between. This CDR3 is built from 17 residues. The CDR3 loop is CASSLGSGGGGAYEQFF. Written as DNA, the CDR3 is TGTGCCAGCAGCTTAGGATCCGGAGGGGGGGGCGCATATGAGCAGTTCTTC.

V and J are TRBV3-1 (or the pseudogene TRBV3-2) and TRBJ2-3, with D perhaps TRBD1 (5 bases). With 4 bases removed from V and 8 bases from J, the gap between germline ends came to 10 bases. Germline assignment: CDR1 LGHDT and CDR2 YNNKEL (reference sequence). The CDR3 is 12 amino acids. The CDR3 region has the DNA TGTGCCAGCAGCCGGGCCCAGGGTACGCAGTATTTT. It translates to CASSRAQGTQYF.

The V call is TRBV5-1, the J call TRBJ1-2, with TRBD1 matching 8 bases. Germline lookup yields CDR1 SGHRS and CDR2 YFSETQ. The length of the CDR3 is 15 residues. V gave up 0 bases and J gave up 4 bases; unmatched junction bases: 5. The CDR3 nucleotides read TGCGCCAGCAGCTTGGTTACAGGGGGTGGCTATGGCTACACCTTC. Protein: CASSLVTGGGYGYTF.

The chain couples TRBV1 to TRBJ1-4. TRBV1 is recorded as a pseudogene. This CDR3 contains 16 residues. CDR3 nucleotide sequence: TGCACCAGCAGCCAAGACCCGGGGTTCGATCCTGAAAAACTGTTTTTT. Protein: CTSSQDPGFDPEKLFF.

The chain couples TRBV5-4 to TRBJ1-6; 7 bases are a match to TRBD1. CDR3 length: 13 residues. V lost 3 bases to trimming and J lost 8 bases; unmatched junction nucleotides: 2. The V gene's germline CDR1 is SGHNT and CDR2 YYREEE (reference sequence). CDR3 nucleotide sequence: TGTGCCAGCAGCTGGGACAGTCATTCACCCCTCCACTTT. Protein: CASSWDSHSPLHF.

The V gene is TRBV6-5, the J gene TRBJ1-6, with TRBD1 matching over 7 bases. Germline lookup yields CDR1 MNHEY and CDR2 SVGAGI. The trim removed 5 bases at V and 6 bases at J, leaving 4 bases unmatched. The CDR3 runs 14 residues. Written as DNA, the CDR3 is TGTGCCAGCAGTCTGGGACAGTTTAATTCACCCCTCCACTTT. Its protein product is CASSLGQFNSPLHF.

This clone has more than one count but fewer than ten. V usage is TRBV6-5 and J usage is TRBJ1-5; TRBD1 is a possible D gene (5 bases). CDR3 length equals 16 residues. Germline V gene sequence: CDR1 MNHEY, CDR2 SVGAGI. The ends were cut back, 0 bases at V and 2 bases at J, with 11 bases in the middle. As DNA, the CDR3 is TGTGCCAGCAGTTACTCGGTCCAGACAGGCAATCAGCCCCAGCATTTT. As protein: CASSYSVQTGNQPQHF.

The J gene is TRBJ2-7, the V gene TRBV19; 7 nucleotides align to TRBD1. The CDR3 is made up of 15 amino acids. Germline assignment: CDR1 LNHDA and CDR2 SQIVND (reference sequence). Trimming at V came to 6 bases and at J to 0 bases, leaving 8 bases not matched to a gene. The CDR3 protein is CASRPGQRASYEQYF. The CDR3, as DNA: TGTGCCAGTAGACCGGGACAGAGGGCCTCCTACGAGCAGTACTTC.

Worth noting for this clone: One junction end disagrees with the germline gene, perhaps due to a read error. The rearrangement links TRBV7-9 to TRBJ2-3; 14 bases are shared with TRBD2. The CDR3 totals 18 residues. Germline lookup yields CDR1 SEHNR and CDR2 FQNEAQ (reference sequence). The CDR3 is CASRRGGTSGGSTDTQYF. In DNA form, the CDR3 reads TGCGCCAGCCGCCGGGGGGGGACTAGCGGGGGAAGCACAGATACGCAGTATTTT.